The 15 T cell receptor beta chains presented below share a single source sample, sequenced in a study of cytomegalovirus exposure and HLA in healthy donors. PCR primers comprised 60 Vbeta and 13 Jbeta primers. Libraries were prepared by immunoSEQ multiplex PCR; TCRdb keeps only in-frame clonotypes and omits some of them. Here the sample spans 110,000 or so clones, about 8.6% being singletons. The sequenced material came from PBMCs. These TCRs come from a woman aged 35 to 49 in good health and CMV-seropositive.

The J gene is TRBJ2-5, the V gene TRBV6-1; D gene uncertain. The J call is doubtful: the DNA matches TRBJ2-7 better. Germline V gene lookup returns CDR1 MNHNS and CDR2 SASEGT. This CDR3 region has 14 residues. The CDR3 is CASSEARSSYEQYF. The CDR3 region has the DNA TGTGCCAGCAGTGAGGCGAGGAGCTCCTACGAGCAGTACTTC.

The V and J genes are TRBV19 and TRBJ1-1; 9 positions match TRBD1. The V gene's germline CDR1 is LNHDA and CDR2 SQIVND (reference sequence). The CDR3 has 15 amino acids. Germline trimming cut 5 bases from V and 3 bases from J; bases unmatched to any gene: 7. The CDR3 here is CASSPDRGWDTEAFF. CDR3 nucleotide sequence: TGTGCCAGTAGTCCCGACAGGGGGTGGGACACTGAAGCTTTCTTT.

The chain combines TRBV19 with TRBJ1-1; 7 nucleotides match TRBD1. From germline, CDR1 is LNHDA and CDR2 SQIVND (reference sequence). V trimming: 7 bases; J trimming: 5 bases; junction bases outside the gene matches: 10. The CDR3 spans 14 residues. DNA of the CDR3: TGTGCCAGTATCTCCTTACAGGGGTTTACTGAAGCTTTCTTT. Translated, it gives CASISLQGFTEAFF.

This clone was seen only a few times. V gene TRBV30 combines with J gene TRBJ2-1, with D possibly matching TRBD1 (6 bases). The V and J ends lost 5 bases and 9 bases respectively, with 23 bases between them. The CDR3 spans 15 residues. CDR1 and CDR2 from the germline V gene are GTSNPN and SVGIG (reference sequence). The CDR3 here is CAWSPPMWLGGEQFF. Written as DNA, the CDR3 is TGTGCCTGGTCCCCTCCGATGTGGTTAGGGGGTGAGCAGTTCTTC.

CDR3 DNA: TGTGCCAGCAGGGCCCCGGGGGGCCCGGCGTCGGCTGAAGCTTTCTTT. Protein product: CASRAPGGPASAEAFF. The chain carries TRBV5-8 and TRBJ1-1, with D perhaps matching TRBD1 (6 bases). The V end was cut by 5 bases, the J end by 6 bases, with 23 bases between. The CDR3 covers 16 residues. Germline V gives CDR1 SGHTS, CDR2 YDEGEE.

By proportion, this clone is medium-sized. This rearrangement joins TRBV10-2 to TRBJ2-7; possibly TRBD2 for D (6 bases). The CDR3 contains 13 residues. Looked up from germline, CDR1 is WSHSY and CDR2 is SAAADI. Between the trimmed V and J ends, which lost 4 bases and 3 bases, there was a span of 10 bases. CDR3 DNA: TGCGCCAGCAGTGGGCTAGCGAGCTACGAGCAGTACTTC. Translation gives CASSGLASYEQYF.

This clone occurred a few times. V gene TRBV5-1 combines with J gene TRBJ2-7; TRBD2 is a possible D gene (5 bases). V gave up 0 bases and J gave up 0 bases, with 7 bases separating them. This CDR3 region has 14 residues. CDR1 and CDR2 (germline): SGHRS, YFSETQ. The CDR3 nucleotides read TGCGCCAGCAGCTTGGACGGGGACTCCTACGAGCAGTACTTC. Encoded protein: CASSLDGDSYEQYF.

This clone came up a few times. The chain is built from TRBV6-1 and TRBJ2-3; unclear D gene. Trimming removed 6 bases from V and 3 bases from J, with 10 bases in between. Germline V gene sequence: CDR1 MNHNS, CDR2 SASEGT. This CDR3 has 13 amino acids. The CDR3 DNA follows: TGTGCCAGCAGCGATAAGGAGACAGATACGCAGTATTTT. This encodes CASSDKETDTQYF.

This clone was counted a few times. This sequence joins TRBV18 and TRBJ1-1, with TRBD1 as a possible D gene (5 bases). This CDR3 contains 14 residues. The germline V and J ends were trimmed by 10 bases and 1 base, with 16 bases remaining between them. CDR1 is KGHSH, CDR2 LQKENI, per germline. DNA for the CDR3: TGTGCCACCCTGGTCTCTAGGGGGAACACTGAAGCTTTCTTT. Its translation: CATLVSRGNTEAFF.

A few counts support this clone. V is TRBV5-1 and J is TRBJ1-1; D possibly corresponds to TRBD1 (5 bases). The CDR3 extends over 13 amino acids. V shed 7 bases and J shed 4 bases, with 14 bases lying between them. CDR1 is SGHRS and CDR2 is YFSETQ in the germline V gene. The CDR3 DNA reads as TGCGCCAGCTCACTCACAGGAGCCACTGAAGCTTTCTTT. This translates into CASSLTGATEAFF. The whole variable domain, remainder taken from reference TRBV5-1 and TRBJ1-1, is KAGVTQTPRYLIKTRGQQVTLSCSPISGHRSVSWYQQTPGQGLQFLFEYFSETQRNKGNFPGRFSGRQFSNSRSEMNVSTLELGDSALYLCASSLTGATEAFFGQGTRLTVV.

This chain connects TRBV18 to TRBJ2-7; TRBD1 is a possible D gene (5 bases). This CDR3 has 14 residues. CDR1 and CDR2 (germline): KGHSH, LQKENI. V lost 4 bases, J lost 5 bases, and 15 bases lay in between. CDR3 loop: CASSRAGNNNEQYF. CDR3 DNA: TGTGCCAGCTCACGGGCAGGGAACAACAACGAGCAGTACTTC.

The CDR3 DNA sequence: TGCGCCAGCAGTGAGTCGAAGGGGGGACAGGGGACAGCTTTCTTT. Translation gives CASSESKGGQGTAFF. V gene TRBV10-1 combines with J gene TRBJ1-1, with 10 bases identical to TRBD1. Germline V gene lookup returns CDR1 WNHNN and CDR2 SYGVQD (reference sequence). This CDR3 has 15 residues. The V segment lost 0 bases and the J segment 10 bases; nucleotides outside the gene matches: 8.

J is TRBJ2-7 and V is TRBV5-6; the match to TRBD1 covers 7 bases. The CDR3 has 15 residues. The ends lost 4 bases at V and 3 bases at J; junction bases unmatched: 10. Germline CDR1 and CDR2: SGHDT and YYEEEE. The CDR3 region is CASSQQKGANYEQYF. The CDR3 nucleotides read TGTGCCAGCAGCCAACAAAAGGGGGCGAACTACGAGCAGTACTTC.

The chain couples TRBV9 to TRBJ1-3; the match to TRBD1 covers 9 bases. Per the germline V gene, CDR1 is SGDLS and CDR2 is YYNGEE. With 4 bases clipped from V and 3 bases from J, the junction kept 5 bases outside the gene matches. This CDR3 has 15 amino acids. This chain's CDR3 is CASSLQGAGGNTIYF. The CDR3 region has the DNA TGTGCCAGCAGCTTACAGGGGGCGGGTGGAAACACCATATATTTT.

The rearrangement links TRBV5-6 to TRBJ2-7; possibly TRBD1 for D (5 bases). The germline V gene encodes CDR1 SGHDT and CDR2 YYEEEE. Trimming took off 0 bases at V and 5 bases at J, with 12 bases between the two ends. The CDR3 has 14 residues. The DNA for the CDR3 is TGTGCCAGCAGCTTGGCCCTGGGGCGGAACGAGCAGTACTTC. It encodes CASSLALGRNEQYF.